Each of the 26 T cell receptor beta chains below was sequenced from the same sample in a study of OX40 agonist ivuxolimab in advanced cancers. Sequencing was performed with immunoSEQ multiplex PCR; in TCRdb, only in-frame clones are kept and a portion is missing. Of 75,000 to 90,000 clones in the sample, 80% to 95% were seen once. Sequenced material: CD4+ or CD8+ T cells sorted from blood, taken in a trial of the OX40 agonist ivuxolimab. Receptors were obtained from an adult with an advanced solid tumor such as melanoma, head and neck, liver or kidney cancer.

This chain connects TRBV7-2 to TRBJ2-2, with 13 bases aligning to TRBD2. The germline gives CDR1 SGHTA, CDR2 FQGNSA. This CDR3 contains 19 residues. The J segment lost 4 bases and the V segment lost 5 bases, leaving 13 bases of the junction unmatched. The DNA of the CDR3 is TGTGCCAGCAGCATCAGGACTAGCGGGAGAGGTTCGGGCACCGGGGAGCTGTTTTTT. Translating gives CASSIRTSGRGSGTGELFF.

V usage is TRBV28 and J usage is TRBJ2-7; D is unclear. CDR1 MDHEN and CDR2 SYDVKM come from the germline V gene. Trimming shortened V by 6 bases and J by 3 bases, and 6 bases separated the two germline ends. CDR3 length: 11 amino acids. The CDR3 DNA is TGTGCCAGCAGCAAAGTCTACGAGCAGTACTTC. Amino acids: CASSKVYEQYF.

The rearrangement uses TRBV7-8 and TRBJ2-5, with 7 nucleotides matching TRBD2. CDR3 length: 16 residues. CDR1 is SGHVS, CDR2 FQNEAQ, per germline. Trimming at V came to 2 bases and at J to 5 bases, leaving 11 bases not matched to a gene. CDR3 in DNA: TGTGCCAGCAGCTTAAGGCGTCTGGGGCGGGGGGAGACCCAGTACTTC. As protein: CASSLRRLGRGETQYF. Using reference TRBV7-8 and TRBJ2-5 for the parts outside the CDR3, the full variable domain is GAGVSQSPRYKVAKRGQDVALRCDPISGHVSLFWYQQALGQGPEFLTYFQNEAQLDKSGLPSDRFFAERPEGSVSTLKIQRTQQEDSAVYLCASSLRRLGRGETQYFGPGTRLLVL.

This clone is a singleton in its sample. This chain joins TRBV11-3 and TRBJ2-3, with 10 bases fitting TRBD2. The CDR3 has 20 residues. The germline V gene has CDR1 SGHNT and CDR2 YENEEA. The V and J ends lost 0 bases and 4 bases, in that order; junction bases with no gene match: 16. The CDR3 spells CASSLETASGRIGFPDTQYF. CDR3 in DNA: TGTGCCAGCAGCTTAGAGACGGCTAGCGGGAGAATCGGTTTTCCAGATACGCAGTATTTT. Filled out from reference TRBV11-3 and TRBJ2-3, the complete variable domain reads EAGVVQSPRYKIIEKKQPVAFWCNPISGHNTLYWYLQNLGQGPELLIRYENEEAVDDSQLPKDRFSAERLKGVDSTLKIQPAELGDSAVYLCASSLETASGRIGFPDTQYFGPGTRLTVL.

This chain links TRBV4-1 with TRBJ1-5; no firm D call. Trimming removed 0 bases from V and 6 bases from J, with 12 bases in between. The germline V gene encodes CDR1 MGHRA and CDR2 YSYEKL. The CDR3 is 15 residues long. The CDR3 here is CASSQDGQVSQPQHF. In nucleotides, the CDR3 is TGCGCCAGCAGCCAAGATGGGCAAGTCAGTCAGCCCCAGCATTTT.

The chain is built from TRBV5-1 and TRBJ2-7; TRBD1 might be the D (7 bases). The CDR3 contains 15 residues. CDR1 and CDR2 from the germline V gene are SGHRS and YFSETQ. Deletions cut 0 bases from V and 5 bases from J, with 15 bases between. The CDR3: CASSLGQGGFNEQYF. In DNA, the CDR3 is TGCGCCAGCAGCTTGGGACAGGGAGGCTTCAACGAGCAGTACTTC.

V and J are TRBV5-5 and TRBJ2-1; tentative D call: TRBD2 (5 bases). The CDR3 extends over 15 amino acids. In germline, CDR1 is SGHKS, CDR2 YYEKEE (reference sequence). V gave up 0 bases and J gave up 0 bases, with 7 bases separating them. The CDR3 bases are TGTGCCAGCAGCTTGGGGGCGGGCTCCTACAATGAGCAGTTCTTC. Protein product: CASSLGAGSYNEQFF. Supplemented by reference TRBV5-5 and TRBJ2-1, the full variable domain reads DAGVTQSPTHLIKTRGQQVTLRCSPISGHKSVSWYQQVLGQGPQFIFQYYEKEERGRGNFPDRFSARQFPNYSSELNVNALLLGDSALYLCASSLGAGSYNEQFFGPGTRLTVL.

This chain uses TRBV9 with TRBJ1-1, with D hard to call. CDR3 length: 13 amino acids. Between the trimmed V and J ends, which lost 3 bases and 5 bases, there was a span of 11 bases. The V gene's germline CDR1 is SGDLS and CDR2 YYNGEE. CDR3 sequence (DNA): TGTGCCAGCAGCGATGGCGGGTGGACTGAAGCTTTCTTT. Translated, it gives CASSDGGWTEAFF.

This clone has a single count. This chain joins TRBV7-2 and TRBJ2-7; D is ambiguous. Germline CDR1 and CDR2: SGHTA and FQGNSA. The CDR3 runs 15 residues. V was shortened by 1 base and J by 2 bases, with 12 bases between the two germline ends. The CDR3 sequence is CASSLGEVVTYEQYF. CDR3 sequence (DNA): TGTGCCAGCAGCTTAGGCGAGGTTGTAACCTACGAGCAGTACTTC.

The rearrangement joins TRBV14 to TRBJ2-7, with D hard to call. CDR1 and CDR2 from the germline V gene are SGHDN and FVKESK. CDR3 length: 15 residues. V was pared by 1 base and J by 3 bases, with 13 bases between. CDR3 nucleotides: TGTGCCAGCAGCCAAGTTCTGGGCAGCCGCTACGAGCAGTACTTC. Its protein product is CASSQVLGSRYEQYF. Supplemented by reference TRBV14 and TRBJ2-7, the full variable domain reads EAGVTQFPSHSVIEKGQTVTLRCDPISGHDNLYWYRRVMGKEIKFLLHFVKESKQDESGMPNNRFLAERTGGTYSTLKVQPAELEDSGVYFCASSQVLGSRYEQYFGPGTRLTVT.

This CDR3 reads CAWWERGNYGYTF. CDR3 bases: TGTGCCTGGTGGGAGAGGGGGAACTATGGCTACACCTTC. The J gene is TRBJ1-2, the V gene TRBV30, with a tentative D call TRBD1 (6 bases). Trimming removed 5 bases from V and 2 bases from J, with 12 bases in between. Germline CDR1 and CDR2: GTSNPN and SVGIG (reference sequence). The CDR3 has 13 residues.

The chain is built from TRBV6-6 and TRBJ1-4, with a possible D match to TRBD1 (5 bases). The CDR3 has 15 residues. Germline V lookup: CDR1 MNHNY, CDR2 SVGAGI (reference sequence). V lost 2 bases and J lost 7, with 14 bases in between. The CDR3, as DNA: TGTGCCAGCAGTTACGGGGGACCGTCGAGTGAAAAACTGTTTTTT. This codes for CASSYGGPSSEKLFF.

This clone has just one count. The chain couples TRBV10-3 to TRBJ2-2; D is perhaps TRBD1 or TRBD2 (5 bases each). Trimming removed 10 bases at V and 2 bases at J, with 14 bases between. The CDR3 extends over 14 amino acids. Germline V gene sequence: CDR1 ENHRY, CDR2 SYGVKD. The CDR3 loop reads CATGVTENTGELFF. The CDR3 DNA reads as TGTGCCACCGGGGTGACAGAAAACACCGGGGAGCTGTTTTTT.

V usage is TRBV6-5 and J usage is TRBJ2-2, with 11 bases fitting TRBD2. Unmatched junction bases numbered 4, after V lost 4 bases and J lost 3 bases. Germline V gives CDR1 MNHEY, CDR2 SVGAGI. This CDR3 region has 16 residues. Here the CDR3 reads CASSFTSGRHTGELFF. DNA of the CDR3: TGTGCCAGCAGTTTCACTAGCGGGAGACACACCGGGGAGCTGTTTTTT.

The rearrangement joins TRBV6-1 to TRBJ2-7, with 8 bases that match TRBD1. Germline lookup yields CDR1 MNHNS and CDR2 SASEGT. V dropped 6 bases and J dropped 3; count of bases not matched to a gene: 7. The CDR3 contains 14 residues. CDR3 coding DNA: TGTGCCAGCAGATCCCGACAGGGGAGCTACGAGCAGTACTTC. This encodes CASRSRQGSYEQYF.

The DNA of the CDR3 is TGTGCCACCGAAGGGGGAGCCAAAAACATTCAGTACTTC. Protein product: CATEGGAKNIQYF. This rearrangement joins TRBV6-1 to TRBJ2-4; a weak D match, TRBD1 (6 bases). This CDR3 is 13 amino acids long. Germline values: CDR1 MNHNS, CDR2 SASEGT. V lost 10 bases and J lost 0, with 10 bases in between.

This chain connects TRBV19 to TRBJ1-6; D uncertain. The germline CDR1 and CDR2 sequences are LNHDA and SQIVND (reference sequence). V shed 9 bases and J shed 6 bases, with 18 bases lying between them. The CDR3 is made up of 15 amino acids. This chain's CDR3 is CASTREKPFNSPLHF. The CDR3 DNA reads TGTGCCAGCACCCGGGAGAAGCCTTTTAATTCACCCCTCCACTTT.

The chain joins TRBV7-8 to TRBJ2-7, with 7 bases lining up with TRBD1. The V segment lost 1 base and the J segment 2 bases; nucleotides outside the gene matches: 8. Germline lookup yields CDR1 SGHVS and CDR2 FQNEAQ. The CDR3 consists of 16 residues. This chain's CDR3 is CASSLDGTAAPYEQYF. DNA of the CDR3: TGTGCCAGCAGCTTAGATGGGACAGCCGCCCCCTACGAGCAGTACTTC. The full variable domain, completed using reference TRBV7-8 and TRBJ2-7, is GAGVSQSPRYKVAKRGQDVALRCDPISGHVSLFWYQQALGQGPEFLTYFQNEAQLDKSGLPSDRFFAERPEGSVSTLKIQRTQQEDSAVYLCASSLDGTAAPYEQYFGPGTRLTVT.

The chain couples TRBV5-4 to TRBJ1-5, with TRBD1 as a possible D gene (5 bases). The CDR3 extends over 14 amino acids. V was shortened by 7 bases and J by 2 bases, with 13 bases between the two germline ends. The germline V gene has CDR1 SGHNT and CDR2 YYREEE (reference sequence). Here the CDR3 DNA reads TGTGCCAGCGGAAACGGGGGGGGCAATCAGCCCCAGCATTTT. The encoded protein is CASGNGGGNQPQHF.

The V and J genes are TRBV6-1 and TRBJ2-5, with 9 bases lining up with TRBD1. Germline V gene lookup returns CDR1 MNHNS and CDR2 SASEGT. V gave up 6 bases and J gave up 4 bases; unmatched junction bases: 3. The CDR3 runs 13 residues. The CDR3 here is CASSGQGIETQYF. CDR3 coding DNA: TGTGCCAGCAGCGGACAGGGGATAGAGACCCAGTACTTC.

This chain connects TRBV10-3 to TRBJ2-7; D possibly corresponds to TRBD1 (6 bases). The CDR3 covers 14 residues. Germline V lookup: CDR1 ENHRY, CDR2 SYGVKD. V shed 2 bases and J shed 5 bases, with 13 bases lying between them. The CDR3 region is CAISERGKGDEQYF. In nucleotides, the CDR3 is TGTGCCATCAGTGAGAGGGGGAAAGGCGACGAGCAGTACTTC.

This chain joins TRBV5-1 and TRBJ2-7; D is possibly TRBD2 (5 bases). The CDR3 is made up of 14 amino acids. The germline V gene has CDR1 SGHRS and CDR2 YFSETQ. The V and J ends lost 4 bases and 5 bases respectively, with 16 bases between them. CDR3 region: CASSPASGINEQYF. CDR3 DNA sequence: TGCGCCAGCAGCCCCGCTTCGGGGATCAACGAGCAGTACTTC. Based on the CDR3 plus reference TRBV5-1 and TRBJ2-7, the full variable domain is KAGVTQTPRYLIKTRGQQVTLSCSPISGHRSVSWYQQTPGQGLQFLFEYFSETQRNKGNFPGRFSGRQFSNSRSEMNVSTLELGDSALYLCASSPASGINEQYFGPGTRLTVT.

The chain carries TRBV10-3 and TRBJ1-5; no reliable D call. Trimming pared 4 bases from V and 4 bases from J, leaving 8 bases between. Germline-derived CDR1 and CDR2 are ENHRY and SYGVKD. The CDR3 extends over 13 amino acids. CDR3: CAISVQENQPQHF. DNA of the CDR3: TGTGCCATCAGTGTTCAGGAGAATCAGCCCCAGCATTTT.

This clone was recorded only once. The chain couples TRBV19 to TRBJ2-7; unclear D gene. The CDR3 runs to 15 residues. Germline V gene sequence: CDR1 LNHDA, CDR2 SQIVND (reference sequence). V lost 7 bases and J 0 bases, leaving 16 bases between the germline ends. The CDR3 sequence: CASMRVGSGSYEQYF. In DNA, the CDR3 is TGTGCCAGTATGAGAGTTGGGTCAGGCTCCTACGAGCAGTACTTC.

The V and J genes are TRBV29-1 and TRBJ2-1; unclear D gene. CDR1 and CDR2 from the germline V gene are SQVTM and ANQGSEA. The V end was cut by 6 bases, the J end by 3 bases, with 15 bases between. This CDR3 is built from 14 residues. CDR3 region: CSVAVALYYNEQFF. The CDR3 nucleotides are TGCAGCGTGGCAGTCGCCCTGTACTACAATGAGCAGTTCTTC.

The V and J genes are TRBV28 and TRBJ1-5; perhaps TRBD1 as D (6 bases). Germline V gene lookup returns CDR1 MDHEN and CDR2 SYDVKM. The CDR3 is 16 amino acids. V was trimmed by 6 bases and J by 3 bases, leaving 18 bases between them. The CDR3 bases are TGTGCCAGCAGCCGAAACAGGGCCTTGAACAATCAGCCCCAGCATTTT. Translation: CASSRNRALNNQPQHF.